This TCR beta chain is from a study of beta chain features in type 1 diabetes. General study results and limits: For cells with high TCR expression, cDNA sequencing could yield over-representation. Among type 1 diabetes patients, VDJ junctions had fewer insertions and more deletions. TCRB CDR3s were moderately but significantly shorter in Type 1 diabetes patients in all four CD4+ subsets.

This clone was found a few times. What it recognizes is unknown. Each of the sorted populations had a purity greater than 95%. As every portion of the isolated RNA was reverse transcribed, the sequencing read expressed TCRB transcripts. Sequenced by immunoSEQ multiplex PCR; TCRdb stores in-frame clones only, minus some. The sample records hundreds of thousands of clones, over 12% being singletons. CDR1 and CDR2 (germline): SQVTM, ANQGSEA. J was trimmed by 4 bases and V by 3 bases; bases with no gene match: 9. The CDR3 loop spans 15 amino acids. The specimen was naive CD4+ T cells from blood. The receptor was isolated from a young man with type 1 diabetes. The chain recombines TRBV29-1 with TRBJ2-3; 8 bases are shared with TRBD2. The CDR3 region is CSVEGGTRGPDTQYF. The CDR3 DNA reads TGCAGCGTTGAGGGGGGGACTAGGGGCCCAGATACGCAGTATTTT.